Listed below are T cell receptor beta chains from one sample, sequenced in a study of cytomegalovirus exposure and HLA in healthy donors. Data came from immunoSEQ multiplex PCR; TCRdb stores just in-frame clones and leaves some out. The table includes approximately 160,000 clones, roughly nine tenths detected once. Sequencing was carried out using PBMCs. These receptors came from a woman in her late teens or twenties in good health and CMV-seropositive. CDR3s include the opening cysteine and the closing phenylalanine or tryptophan. D genes are given only for firm matches. Size values are once, few and many counts, or a class for expanded clones, and some rows have none.

D: -; size: -; V: TRBV27; J: TRBJ1-1; DNA: TGTGCCAGCAGGATCGGGGGAGGCACTGAAGCTTTCTTT; CDR3: CASRIGGGTEAFF
D: -; size: -; V: TRBV19; J: TRBJ2-7; DNA: TGTGCCAGTTCCACCAGGAGGGGTTCCTACGAGCAGTACTTC; CDR3: CASSTRRGSYEQYF
D: -; size: -; V: TRBV11-2; J: TRBJ2-7; DNA: TGTGCCAGCAGCTTAGCCAGGGTAACCTACGAGCAGTACTTC; CDR3: CASSLARVTYEQYF
D: -; size: -; V: TRBV6-5; J: TRBJ2-7; DNA: TGTGCCAGCAGTCCCTACCCAGGGTCCGAGCAGTACTTC; CDR3: CASSPYPGSEQYF
D: -; size: once; V: TRBV6-5; J: TRBJ2-4; DNA: TGTGCCAGCAGTTATGAGGCAGGGGTAAACATTCAGTACTTC; CDR3: CASSYEAGVNIQYF
D: -; size: -; V: TRBV29-1; J: TRBJ1-1; DNA: TGCAGCGTTGATTCCGTCCTCGGGGGCACTGAAGCTTTCTTT; CDR3: CSVDSVLGGTEAFF
D: TRBD1; size: -; V: TRBV10-3; J: TRBJ1-1; DNA: TGTGCCATCACCCCGGGACAGGGGGCCACTGAAGCTTTCTTT; CDR3: CAITPGQGATEAFF
D: -; size: -; V: TRBV30; J: TRBJ1-6; DNA: TGTGCCTGGAGTTACCCCGGGGGGGGCGGTGAATCACCCCTCCACTTT; CDR3: CAWSYPGGGGESPLHF
D: -; size: -; V: TRBV9; J: TRBJ2-3; DNA: TGTGCCAGCAGCGTAGGGGCACTAGCAGACACAGATACGCAGTATTTT; CDR3: CASSVGALADTDTQYF
D: -; size: -; V: TRBV28; J: TRBJ1-5; DNA: TGTGCCAGCAGCAAAAACAGAAACAATCAGCCCCAGCATTTT; CDR3: CASSKNRNNQPQHF
D: TRBD2; size: -; V: TRBV7-3; J: TRBJ2-1; DNA: TGTGCCAGCAGCTTAACTCCGGGGACTAACAATGAGCAGTTCTTC; CDR3: CASSLTPGTNNEQFF
D: -; size: -; V: TRBV6-6; J: TRBJ2-7; DNA: TGTGCCAGCAGCTTCAGGGCCTCGGAATCCTACGAGCAGTACTTC; CDR3: CASSFRASESYEQYF
D: -; size: -; V: TRBV7-6; J: TRBJ2-2; DNA: TGTGCCAGCAGCCTATTGACCGGGGCCGGGGAGCTGTTTTTT; CDR3: CASSLLTGAGELFF
D: TRBD1; size: -; V: TRBV30; J: TRBJ1-2; DNA: TGTGCCTGGAGCGGGACAGGGGAAAACTATGGCTACACCTTC; CDR3: CAWSGTGENYGYTF
D: -; size: -; V: TRBV6-1; J: TRBJ1-5; DNA: TGTGCCAGCGGAGGGAGCAATCAGCCCCAGCATTTT; CDR3: CASGGSNQPQHF
D: TRBD1; size: -; V: TRBV5-6; J: TRBJ1-2; DNA: TGTGCCAGCAGCTTGGGTTTGGAGGGGGCGCGTGGCTACACCTTC; CDR3: CASSLGLEGARGYTF
D: TRBD2; size: -; V: TRBV29-1; J: TRBJ2-1; DNA: TGCAGCGTTGAAGAGCCAGCGGGAAGAATCTACAATGAGCAGTTCTTC; CDR3: CSVEEPAGRIYNEQFF
D: TRBD1; size: -; V: TRBV5-4; J: TRBJ2-1; DNA: TGTGCCAGCAGCTTCCCGACAGGGCCCTACAATGAGCAGTTCTTC; CDR3: CASSFPTGPYNEQFF
D: -; size: -; V: TRBV6-6; J: TRBJ1-1; DNA: TGTGCCAGCAGGATACAGGGTTCCCAGCCTGAAGCTTTCTTT; CDR3: CASRIQGSQPEAFF
D: -; size: -; V: TRBV7-8; J: TRBJ1-2; DNA: TGTGCCAGCAGCTTTGGCAAGAACTATGGCTACACCTTC; CDR3: CASSFGKNYGYTF
D: TRBD1; size: once; V: TRBV27; J: TRBJ2-7; DNA: TGTGCCAGCAGTCAGGGCCCACAGGGGGCTGACGAGCAGTACTTC; CDR3: CASSQGPQGADEQYF
D: TRBD2; size: -; V: TRBV28; J: TRBJ2-5; DNA: TGTGCCAGCAGCCCCGGCGGGGGGGGGTTTAAGGAGACCCAGTACTTC; CDR3: CASSPGGGGFKETQYF
D: -; size: -; V: TRBV4-3; J: TRBJ2-1; DNA: TGCGCCAGCAGCCAAGACTGGCGGTACAATGAGCAGTTCTTC; CDR3: CASSQDWRYNEQFF
D: -; size: -; V: TRBV25-1; J: TRBJ2-5; DNA: TGTGCCAGCAATGATCTACAAGAGACCCAGTACTTC; CDR3: CASNDLQETQYF
D: -; size: -; V: TRBV14; J: TRBJ2-1; DNA: TGTGCCAGCAGCCCCTCCCACAATGAGCAGTTCTTC; CDR3: CASSPSHNEQFF
D: -; size: -; V: TRBV4-2; J: TRBJ2-4; DNA: TGTGCCAGCAGCCAAGAAGGTATGTCCGACAAGTACTTC; CDR3: CASSQEGMSDKYF
D: TRBD1; size: -; V: TRBV12-5; J: TRBJ1-1; DNA: TGTGCTAGTGGTTCCCCCACCGGGACAGGGGCTTGGAACACTGAAGCTTTCTTT; CDR3: CASGSPTGTGAWNTEAFF
D: TRBD2; size: -; V: TRBV11-2; J: TRBJ2-7; DNA: TGTGCCAGCAGCCCCGACGGGACTAGCGGGACCTACGAGCAGTACTTC; CDR3: CASSPDGTSGTYEQYF
D: -; size: -; V: TRBV11-2; J: TRBJ2-1; DNA: TGTGCCAGCAGCTTTAGTGATAGTGGTTATGAGCAGTTCTTC; CDR3: CASSFSDSGYEQFF
D: TRBD1; size: -; V: TRBV19; J: TRBJ1-6; DNA: TGTGCCAGTAGTATGAGCAGGGGGCAGGCTAATTCACCCCTCCACTTT; CDR3: CASSMSRGQANSPLHF
D: -; size: -; V: TRBV19; J: TRBJ2-2; DNA: TGTGCCAGTAGGCAAGGCGGGGCCACCGGGGAGCTGTTTTTT; CDR3: CASRQGGATGELFF
D: TRBD2; size: -; V: TRBV5-8; J: TRBJ2-3; DNA: TGTGCACACAAGCGGGACCTCACAGATACGCAGTATTTT; CDR3: CAHKRDLTDTQYF
D: -; size: -; V: TRBV11-1; J: TRBJ1-1; DNA: TGTGCCAGCAGCCCCCGGAGTGGCACTGAAGCTTTCTTT; CDR3: CASSPRSGTEAFF
D: -; size: -; V: TRBV10-3; J: TRBJ2-7; DNA: TGTGCCATCAGCGCAGGGTCCTACGAGCAGTACTTC; CDR3: CAISAGSYEQYF
D: -; size: -; V: TRBV6-6; J: TRBJ2-7; DNA: TGTGCCAGCAGCCCCAAGGGGGGGTCCTACGAGCAGTACTTC; CDR3: CASSPKGGSYEQYF
D: -; size: -; V: TRBV7-3; J: TRBJ1-5; DNA: TGTGCCAGCAGCTTACAGGGGCAGGGTTTTCAGCCCCAGCATTTT; CDR3: CASSLQGQGFQPQHF
D: -; size: few; V: TRBV28; J: TRBJ1-2; DNA: TGTGCCAGCACCCTAAGGGGTGGCTACACCTTC; CDR3: CASTLRGGYTF
D: -; size: -; V: TRBV12-5; J: TRBJ2-1; DNA: TGTGCTAGTGGTTTGGTACCCAACTATTTCTCCTACAATGAGCAGTTCTTC; CDR3: CASGLVPNYFSYNEQFF
D: TRBD1; size: -; V: TRBV9; J: TRBJ1-1; DNA: TGTGCCAGCAGCGGCGGACAGGGAATGAACACTGAAGCTTTCTTT; CDR3: CASSGGQGMNTEAFF
D: TRBD1; size: -; V: TRBV6-5; J: TRBJ1-5; DNA: TGTGCCAGCAGTTCCCGACAGGGAACAGGCCCTCAGCCCCAGCATTTT; CDR3: CASSSRQGTGPQPQHF